This T cell receptor (beta chain) was recorded in a study of beta chain features in type 1 diabetes. General study results and limits: Equally in patients and controls, PCR might preferentially amplify shorter templates. Whether HLA type influences TCRB rearrangement remained unresolved here.

V dropped 4 bases and J dropped 2 bases, with 14 bases sitting between them. Per germline, CDR1 SGHRS and CDR2 YFSETQ. This CDR3 has 15 amino acids. Every isolated RNA sample was fully reverse transcribed, so sequencing captured expressed TCRB transcripts. Only in-frame clones appear in the TCRdb table, and some are missing; sequencing was by immunoSEQ multiplex PCR. This table has about 350,000 clones, roughly a fifth appearing once. Sampling consisted of one heparinised blood draw per donor, averaging approximately 120 mL. Naive, central memory, regulatory and stem cell-like memory cells within the CD4+ compartment were sorted using CD45RO/CCR7/CD25/CD127/CD95/CD27. Of note for this clone: Its matching antigen is unknown.

This TCR came from a woman between 18 and 29 years old in good health. This rearrangement joins TRBV5-1 to TRBJ2-3; D is possibly TRBD1 (6 bases). What was sequenced was naive CD4+ T cells from blood. CDR3 DNA: TGCGCCAGCAGCCCGGGATGGGGGCCCACAGATACGCAGTATTTT. It specifies CASSPGWGPTDTQYF.